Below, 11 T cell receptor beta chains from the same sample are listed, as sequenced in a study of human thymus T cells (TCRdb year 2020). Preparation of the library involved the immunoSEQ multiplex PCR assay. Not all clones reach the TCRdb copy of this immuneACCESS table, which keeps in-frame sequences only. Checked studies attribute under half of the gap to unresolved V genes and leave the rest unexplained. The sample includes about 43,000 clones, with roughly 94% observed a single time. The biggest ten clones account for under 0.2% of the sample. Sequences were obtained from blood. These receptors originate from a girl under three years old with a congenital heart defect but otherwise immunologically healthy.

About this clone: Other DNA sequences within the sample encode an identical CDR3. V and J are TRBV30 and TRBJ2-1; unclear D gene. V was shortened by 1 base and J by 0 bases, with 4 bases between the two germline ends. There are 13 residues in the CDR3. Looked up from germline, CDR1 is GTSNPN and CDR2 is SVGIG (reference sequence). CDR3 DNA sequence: TGTGCCTGGAGTGGGAGCTCCTACAATGAGCAGTTCTTC. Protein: CAWSGSSYNEQFF.

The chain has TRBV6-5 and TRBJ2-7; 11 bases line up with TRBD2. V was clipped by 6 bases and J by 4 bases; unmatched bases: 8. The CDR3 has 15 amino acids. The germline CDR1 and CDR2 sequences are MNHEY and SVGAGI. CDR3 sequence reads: CASRKMTSGKYEQYF. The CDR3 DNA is TGTGCCAGCAGGAAGATGACTAGCGGGAAATACGAGCAGTACTTC.

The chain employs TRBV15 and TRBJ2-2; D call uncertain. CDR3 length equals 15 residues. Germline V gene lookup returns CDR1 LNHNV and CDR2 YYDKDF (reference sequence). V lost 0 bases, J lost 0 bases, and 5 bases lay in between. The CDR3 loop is CATSRDRANTGELFF. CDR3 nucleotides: TGTGCCACCAGCAGAGATAGGGCGAACACCGGGGAGCTGTTTTTT.

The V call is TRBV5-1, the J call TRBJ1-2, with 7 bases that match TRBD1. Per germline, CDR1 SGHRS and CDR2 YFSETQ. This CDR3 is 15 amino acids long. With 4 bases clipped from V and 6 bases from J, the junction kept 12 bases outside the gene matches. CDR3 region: CASSTQPGQLNGYTF. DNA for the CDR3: TGCGCCAGCAGCACTCAGCCGGGACAGCTCAATGGCTACACCTTC.

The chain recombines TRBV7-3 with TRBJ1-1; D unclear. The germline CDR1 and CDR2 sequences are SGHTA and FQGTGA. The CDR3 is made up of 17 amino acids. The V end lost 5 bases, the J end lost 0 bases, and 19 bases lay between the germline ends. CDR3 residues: CASSPADSSPMNTEAFF. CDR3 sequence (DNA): TGTGCCAGCAGCCCCGCCGATTCCTCCCCGATGAACACTGAAGCTTTCTTT.

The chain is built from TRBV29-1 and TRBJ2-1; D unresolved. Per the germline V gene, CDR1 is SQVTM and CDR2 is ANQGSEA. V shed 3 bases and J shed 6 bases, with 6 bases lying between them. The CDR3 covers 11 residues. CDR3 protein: CSVDTSNEQFF. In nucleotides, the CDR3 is TGCAGCGTTGACACCTCCAATGAGCAGTTCTTC.

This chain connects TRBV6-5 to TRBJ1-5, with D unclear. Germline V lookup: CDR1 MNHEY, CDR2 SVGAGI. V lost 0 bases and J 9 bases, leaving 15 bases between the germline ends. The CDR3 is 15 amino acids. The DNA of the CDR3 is TGTGCCAGCAGTTACTCCCCTGGGCGCTTGCCGCCCCAGCATTTT. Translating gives CASSYSPGRLPPQHF.

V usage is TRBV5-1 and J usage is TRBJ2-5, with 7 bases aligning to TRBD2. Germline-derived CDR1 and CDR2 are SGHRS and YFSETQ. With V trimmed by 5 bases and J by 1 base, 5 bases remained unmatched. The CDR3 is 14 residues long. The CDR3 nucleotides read TGCGCCAGCAGTCCTGGGGGGGGCCAAGAGACCCAGTACTTC. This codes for CASSPGGGQETQYF.

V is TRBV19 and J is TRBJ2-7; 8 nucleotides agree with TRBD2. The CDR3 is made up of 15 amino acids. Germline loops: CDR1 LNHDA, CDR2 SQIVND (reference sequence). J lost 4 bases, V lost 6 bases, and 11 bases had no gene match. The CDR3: CASRPQGSGEYEQYF. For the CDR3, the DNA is TGTGCCAGTAGGCCCCAGGGTAGCGGGGAGTACGAGCAGTACTTC.

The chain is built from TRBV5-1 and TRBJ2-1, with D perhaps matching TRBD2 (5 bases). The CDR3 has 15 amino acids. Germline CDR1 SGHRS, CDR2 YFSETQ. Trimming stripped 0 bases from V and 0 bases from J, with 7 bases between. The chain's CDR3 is CASSLGGRSYNEQFF. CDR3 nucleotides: TGCGCCAGCAGCTTGGGCGGGCGCTCCTACAATGAGCAGTTCTTC.

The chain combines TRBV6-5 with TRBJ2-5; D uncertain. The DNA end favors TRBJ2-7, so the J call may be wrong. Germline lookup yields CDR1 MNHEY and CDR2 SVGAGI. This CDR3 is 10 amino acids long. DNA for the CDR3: TGTGCCAGCAGCCGGTACGAGCAGTACTTC. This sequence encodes CASSRYEQYF.